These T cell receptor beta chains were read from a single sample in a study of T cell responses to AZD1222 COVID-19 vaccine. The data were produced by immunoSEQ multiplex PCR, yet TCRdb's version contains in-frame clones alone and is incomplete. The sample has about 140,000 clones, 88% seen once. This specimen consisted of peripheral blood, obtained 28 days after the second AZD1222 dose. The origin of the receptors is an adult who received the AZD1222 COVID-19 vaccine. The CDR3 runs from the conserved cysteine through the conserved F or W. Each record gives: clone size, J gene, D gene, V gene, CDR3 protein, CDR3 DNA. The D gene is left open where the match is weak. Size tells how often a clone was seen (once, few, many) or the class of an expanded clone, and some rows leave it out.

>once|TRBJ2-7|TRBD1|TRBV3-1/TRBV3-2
CASSQGRDRVNDEQYF
TGTGCCAGCAGCCAAGGGCGCGACAGGGTGAACGACGAGCAGTACTTC
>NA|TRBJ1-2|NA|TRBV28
CASAVNYGYTF
TGTGCCAGCGCGGTTAACTATGGCTACACCTTC
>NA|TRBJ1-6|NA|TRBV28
CASTTNGLDPRGPLHF
TGTGCCAGTACGACAAATGGGTTGGACCCTAGGGGACCCCTCCACTTT
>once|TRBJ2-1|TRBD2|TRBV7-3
CASSPTTSGYNEQFF
TGTGCCAGCAGCCCTACGACTAGCGGTTACAATGAGCAGTTCTTC
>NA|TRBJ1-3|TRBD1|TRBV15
CATSTGGSGNTIYF
TGTGCCACCAGCACAGGGGGCTCTGGAAACACCATATATTTT
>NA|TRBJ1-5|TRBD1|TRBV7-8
CASTIFSGGVGQPQHF
TGTGCCAGCACCATATTCTCAGGGGGAGTAGGTCAGCCCCAGCATTTT
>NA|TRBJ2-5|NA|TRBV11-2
CASSPDSWDETQYF
TGTGCCAGCAGCCCCGACTCGTGGGACGAGACCCAGTACTTC
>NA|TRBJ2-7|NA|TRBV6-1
CASSEEGRGEQYF
TGTGCCAGCAGTGAAGAGGGACGTGGGGAGCAGTACTTC
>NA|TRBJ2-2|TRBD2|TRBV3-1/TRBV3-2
CASSLRGGSRTGELFF
TGTGCCAGCAGCCTCCGGGGAGGGTCTCGCACCGGGGAGCTGTTTTTT
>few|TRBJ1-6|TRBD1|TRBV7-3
CASRRDSLNSPLHF
TGTGCCAGCAGAAGGGACAGCCTAAATTCACCCCTCCACTTT
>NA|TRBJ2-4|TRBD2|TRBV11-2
CASSPSSGGVGNIQYF
TGTGCCAGCAGCCCCTCATCTGGGGGGGTGGGGAACATTCAGTACTTC
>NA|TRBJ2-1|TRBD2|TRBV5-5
CASIKTLAGYNEQFF
TGTGCCAGCATCAAAACCCTAGCGGGATACAATGAGCAGTTCTTC
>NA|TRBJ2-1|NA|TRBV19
CASSIIGDNEQFF
TGTGCCAGTAGTATAATCGGAGACAATGAGCAGTTCTTC
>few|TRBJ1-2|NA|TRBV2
CASSDRGRANYGYTF
TGTGCCAGCAGTGATCGGGGTCGGGCTAACTATGGCTACACCTTC
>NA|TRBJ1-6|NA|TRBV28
CASSAGTEALVPLHF
TGTGCCAGCAGTGCCGGGACGGAAGCCCTTGTACCCCTCCACTTT
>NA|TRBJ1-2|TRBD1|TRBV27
CASSTPSDRPGTGFYGYTF
TGTGCCAGCAGTACCCCTAGCGATCGTCCCGGGACAGGGTTCTATGGCTACACCTTC
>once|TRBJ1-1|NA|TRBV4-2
CASTSVEQMNTEAFF
TGTGCCAGCACCTCAGTAGAACAGATGAACACTGAAGCTTTCTTT
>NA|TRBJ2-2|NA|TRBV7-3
CASSPRTGRDYWRNTGELFF
TGTGCCAGCAGCCCCCGGACAGGGAGGGACTACTGGCGTAACACCGGGGAGCTGTTTTTT
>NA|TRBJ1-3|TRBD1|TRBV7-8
CASSVGQAGLNTIYF
TGTGCCAGCAGCGTGGGACAGGCGGGACTAAACACCATATATTTT
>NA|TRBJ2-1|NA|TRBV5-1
CASSLGVSYNEQFF
TGCGCCAGCAGCTTGGGTGTATCCTACAATGAGCAGTTCTTC